Sequencing of this T cell receptor beta chain was carried out in a study of shared clonotypes between healthy human individuals. How the authors handled the data: ImmunoSEQ only sent back junction sequences with no quality scores, so filtering was done differently. Generated by immunoSEQ multiplex PCR, the TCRdb table keeps only in-frame clones and is missing some. V, J and clone size derive from that table, while D and trimming were established from the DNA sequence. The table lists fewer than 1 million clones, about 96% of them singletons. General study findings and limits: Enrolling few donors narrowed the genetic and exposure-history diversity that was represented. Non-shared clonotypes had lower generation probabilities than those shared by all four donors.

With respect to this clone: The target antigen is unknown.

J gave up 2 bases and V 6 bases, and 12 bases lay outside the gene matches. Germline values: CDR1 MDHEN, CDR2 SYDVKM. CDR3 size: 16 residues. Naive-designated CD8 cells lacked CD45RO, were positively enriched for CCR7, and omitted terminally differentiated effector memory CD45RA+ cells. The study drew all its donors from Caucasian adults living in Nashville, Tennessee. The TCR was taken from a man aged 30 to 45 in good health. Material for sequencing was naive CD8+ T cells sorted from blood. The gene calls are TRBV28 and TRBJ2-5; 7 bases align to TRBD2. The CDR3 loop reads CASSQMGVAGQETQYF. CDR3 DNA: TGTGCCAGCAGCCAGATGGGAGTAGCGGGTCAAGAGACCCAGTACTTC.